Shown below are 16 T cell receptor beta chains from a single sample sequenced in a study of T cell changes during pregnancy in multiple sclerosis (dated by TCRdb to between 2018 and 2020). The protocol used for the library was the immunoSEQ multiplex PCR assay. The clones in this table, taken by TCRdb from immuneACCESS, are in-frame only. Not every clone is retained; where verified, under half of the shortfall comes from an unresolved V gene, and the cause of the rest is unknown. The table for this sample lists around 40,000 clones; more than 85% of them were counted only once. The biggest ten clones account for 0.5% of the sample. The sample was CD4+ T cells from peripheral blood mononuclear cells, taken in the second trimester of pregnancy. The receptors derive from a female donor in good health, enrolled as a control in a pregnancy study.

The chain links TRBV2 to TRBJ2-3, with D possibly matching TRBD2 (6 bases). The CDR3 has 16 amino acids. V gave up 5 bases and J gave up 0 bases, with 15 bases separating them. Germline V gene lookup returns CDR1 SNHLY and CDR2 FYNNEI. CDR3 region: CASSFGGPLSTDTQYF. CDR3 coding DNA: TGTGCCAGCAGTTTCGGGGGACCACTGAGCACAGATACGCAGTATTTT.

The chain carries TRBV5-1 and TRBJ1-4; 8 bases are a match to TRBD1. After removal of 1 base from V and 6 bases from J, the junction contained 5 bases not matched to a gene. CDR1 and CDR2 (germline): SGHRS, YFSETQ. The CDR3 consists of 15 residues. The CDR3 region is CASSLRTGGDEKLFF. The CDR3 DNA follows: TGCGCCAGCAGCTTGCGAACAGGGGGGGATGAAAAACTGTTTTTT.

This clone was recorded only once. The J gene is TRBJ2-2, the V gene TRBV15, with 8 bases identical to TRBD2. This CDR3 is built from 17 residues. CDR1 and CDR2 from the germline V gene are LNHNV and YYDKDF (reference sequence). The trim removed 9 bases at V and 1 base at J, leaving 13 bases unmatched. In DNA, the CDR3 is TGTGCCACGCAGAGTCAGGCGGGGGGCTTGAACACCGGGGAGCTGTTTTTT. Encoded protein: CATQSQAGGLNTGELFF.

V usage is TRBV6-5 and J usage is TRBJ2-7, with 7 bases lining up with TRBD2. V lost 5 bases, J lost 5 bases, and 9 bases stayed unmatched. CDR3 length: 14 residues. CDR1 is MNHEY, CDR2 SVGAGI, per germline. CDR3: CASSRRDYQDEQYF. The CDR3 DNA is TGTGCCAGCAGTAGACGGGACTACCAGGACGAGCAGTACTTC.

The count of this clone is one. V gene TRBV7-2 combines with J gene TRBJ1-3; unclear D gene. The CDR3 covers 18 residues. CDR1 and CDR2 (germline): SGHTA, FQGNSA. Trimming removed 0 bases at V and 0 bases at J, with 15 bases between. The CDR3 nucleotides are TGTGCCAGCAGCTTAGCCCGACCGGAGGGTTACTCTGGAAACACCATATATTTT. It is translated as CASSLARPEGYSGNTIYF.

The CDR3 protein is CASSAQYQETQYF. CDR3 nucleotides: TGTGCCAGCAGTGCACAGTACCAAGAGACCCAGTACTTC. The V gene is TRBV6-1, the J gene TRBJ2-5; D not certain. Per the germline V gene, CDR1 is MNHNS and CDR2 is SASEGT. Trimming left V 4 bases short and J 0 bases short, with 6 bases between. This CDR3 comprises 13 residues.

The chain carries TRBV27 and TRBJ2-7; D possibly corresponds to TRBD2 (6 bases). V dropped 2 bases and J dropped 2 bases, with 16 bases sitting between them. The CDR3 has 16 residues. Germline V gene sequence: CDR1 MNHEY, CDR2 SMNVEV (reference sequence). The CDR3 spells CASSLDPTRSAYEQYF. The CDR3 nucleotides are TGTGCCAGCAGTTTAGACCCGACTAGGAGCGCCTACGAGCAGTACTTC.

V and J are TRBV7-3 and TRBJ2-5, with 11 bases identical to TRBD1. Germline CDR1 and CDR2: SGHTA and FQGTGA. The CDR3 totals 15 residues. J was trimmed by 5 bases and V by 2 bases; bases with no gene match: 4. CDR3 in DNA: TGTGCCAGCAGCTTACGGACAGGGGGCGAGGAGACCCAGTACTTC. This gives the protein CASSLRTGGEETQYF.

This clone was seen a few times. The chain combines TRBV2 with TRBJ1-1; 8 bases line up with TRBD1. The CDR3 totals 11 residues. Germline lookup yields CDR1 SNHLY and CDR2 FYNNEI. J gave up 1 base and V 11 bases, and 0 bases lay outside the gene matches. The CDR3, as DNA: TGTGCCGGACAGGGGAACACTGAAGCTTTCTTT. It codes for CAGQGNTEAFF.

The chain has TRBV7-6 and TRBJ2-3; 7 bases line up with TRBD2. The CDR3 loop spans 17 amino acids. The germline V gene encodes CDR1 SGHVS and CDR2 FNYEAQ. J lost 0 bases, V lost 1 base, and 7 bases had no gene match. The CDR3 nucleotides are TGTGCCAGCAGCTTAGGTCCTAGCGGAGCCAGCACAGATACGCAGTATTTT. This encodes CASSLGPSGASTDTQYF.

This clone was recorded once. The chain is built from TRBV18 and TRBJ2-1; TRBD2 might be the D (5 bases). V lost 2 bases and J 4 bases, leaving 12 bases between the germline ends. Germline V lookup: CDR1 KGHSH, CDR2 LQKENI. This CDR3 has 15 residues. In DNA, the CDR3 is TGTGCCAGCTCACCAGGTCTAGGGAGTTACAATGAGCAGTTCTTC. Translating gives CASSPGLGSYNEQFF.

The J gene is TRBJ1-1, the V gene TRBV4-2; 7 bases are a match to TRBD1. The CDR3 covers 15 residues. V shed 4 bases, J shed 6 bases, and the junction held 11 bases outside the gene matches. In germline, CDR1 is LGHNA, CDR2 YNFKEQ. In nucleotides, the CDR3 is TGTGCCAGCAGCCTTCGACAGGGCGGTAAGGCTGAAGCTTTCTTT. The encoded protein is CASSLRQGGKAEAFF.

The genes are TRBV7-9 and TRBJ2-1; D gene unclear. This CDR3 region has 11 residues. Germline V gene lookup returns CDR1 SEHNR and CDR2 FQNEAQ (reference sequence). Trimming took off 5 bases at V and 9 bases at J, with 8 bases between the two ends. The CDR3 nucleotides read TGTGCCAGCAGCAACCCAGGTGAGCAGTTCTTC. This codes for CASSNPGEQFF.

The V gene is TRBV5-1, the J gene TRBJ2-2; TRBD1 might be the D (6 bases). The CDR3 loop spans 14 amino acids. The V end was cut by 0 bases, the J end by 7 bases, with 10 bases between. Germline V gives CDR1 SGHRS, CDR2 YFSETQ. The CDR3 loop reads CASSLGQASGELFF. For the CDR3, the DNA is TGCGCCAGCAGCTTGGGACAGGCCAGCGGGGAGCTGTTTTTT.

The gene calls are TRBV9 and TRBJ2-2, with TRBD2 as a possible D gene (7 bases). The CDR3 consists of 16 residues. Germline CDR1 reads SGDLS; CDR2 reads YYNGEE. Trimming left V 3 bases short and J 5 bases short, with 17 bases between. The chain's CDR3 is CASSGAGAWRTGELFF. In DNA form, the CDR3 reads TGTGCCAGCAGCGGGGCGGGGGCCTGGAGGACCGGGGAGCTGTTTTTT.

V is TRBV28 and J is TRBJ1-2; no reliable D call. V was clipped by 3 bases and J by 1 base, with 21 bases between them. CDR1 MDHEN and CDR2 SYDVKM come from the germline V gene. The CDR3 is 18 amino acids. The CDR3 DNA reads TGTGCCAGCAGTTTTCTGAGCCCGGGAAGGACCTTTAACTATGGCTACACCTTC. Translated, it gives CASSFLSPGRTFNYGYTF.